Listed below are T cell receptor beta chains from one sample, sequenced in a study of blood T cell repertoires in COVID-19. Measured with immunoSEQ multiplex PCR; TCRdb has only the in-frame clones, and not every one. This sample yields some 91,000 clones, of which roughly 85% are seen a single time; roughly an eighth belongs to the top ten. The sample was peripheral blood. All receptors derive from a human donor in a cohort sampled during active COVID-19. Each CDR3 is given with its conserved first and last residue. Each record gives: D gene, clone size, J gene, V gene, CDR3 DNA, CDR3 protein. D genes are given only for firm matches. The size field is filled for only some rows; it gives once, few, many or a size class.

d_call: -
clone_size: -
j_call: TRBJ1-4
v_call: TRBV4-3
cdr3_nt: TGCGCCAGCAGCCTAAGTGGGACAATCGGACGGGAAAAACTGTTTTTT
cdr3_aa: CASSLSGTIGREKLFF

d_call: TRBD2
clone_size: once
j_call: TRBJ2-1
v_call: TRBV7-2
cdr3_nt: TGTGCCAGCAGGGGAGCTAGCGGGGGCTCCTACAATGAGCAGTTCTTC
cdr3_aa: CASRGASGGSYNEQFF

d_call: -
clone_size: once
j_call: TRBJ2-7
v_call: TRBV18
cdr3_nt: TGTGCCAGCTCCCCACTTGGGGGCGGAACCTACGAGCAGTACTTC
cdr3_aa: CASSPLGGGTYEQYF

d_call: TRBD1
clone_size: many
j_call: TRBJ2-7
v_call: TRBV28
cdr3_nt: TGTGCCAGCAGTTCTACTGCTCGGGACAGGCGCTACGAGCAGTACTTC
cdr3_aa: CASSSTARDRRYEQYF

d_call: TRBD1
clone_size: few
j_call: TRBJ1-5
v_call: TRBV19
cdr3_nt: TGTGCCAGCAAGGCGACAGGGGGTATGGGTCAGCCCCAGCATTTT
cdr3_aa: CASKATGGMGQPQHF

d_call: TRBD2
clone_size: -
j_call: TRBJ2-1
v_call: TRBV10-3
cdr3_nt: TGTGCCATCAGTGAAGGGAGGGCTAGCTCCTACAATGAGCAGTTCTTC
cdr3_aa: CAISEGRASSYNEQFF

d_call: TRBD1
clone_size: -
j_call: TRBJ2-2
v_call: TRBV5-4
cdr3_nt: TGTGCCAGCAGCTTCGCCGGGACAGGGGTCACCGGGGAGCTGTTTTTT
cdr3_aa: CASSFAGTGVTGELFF

d_call: TRBD2
clone_size: medium-sized
j_call: TRBJ2-7
v_call: TRBV7-6
cdr3_nt: TGTGCCAGCAGCTTAGGAGCGGGAGGGTACTACGAGCAGTACTTC
cdr3_aa: CASSLGAGGYYEQYF

d_call: TRBD1
clone_size: -
j_call: TRBJ1-5
v_call: TRBV7-2
cdr3_nt: TGTGCCAGCAGCTGGCCGGGACAGGGGACCAATCAGCCCCAGCATTTT
cdr3_aa: CASSWPGQGTNQPQHF

d_call: -
clone_size: -
j_call: TRBJ2-5
v_call: TRBV7-2
cdr3_nt: TGTGCCAGCAGCTATCCCCTCGGAGAGACCCAGTACTTC
cdr3_aa: CASSYPLGETQYF

d_call: -
clone_size: once
j_call: TRBJ2-5
v_call: TRBV2
cdr3_nt: TGTGCCAGCGGTGGACAAAGCCAAGAGACCCAGTACTTC
cdr3_aa: CASGGQSQETQYF